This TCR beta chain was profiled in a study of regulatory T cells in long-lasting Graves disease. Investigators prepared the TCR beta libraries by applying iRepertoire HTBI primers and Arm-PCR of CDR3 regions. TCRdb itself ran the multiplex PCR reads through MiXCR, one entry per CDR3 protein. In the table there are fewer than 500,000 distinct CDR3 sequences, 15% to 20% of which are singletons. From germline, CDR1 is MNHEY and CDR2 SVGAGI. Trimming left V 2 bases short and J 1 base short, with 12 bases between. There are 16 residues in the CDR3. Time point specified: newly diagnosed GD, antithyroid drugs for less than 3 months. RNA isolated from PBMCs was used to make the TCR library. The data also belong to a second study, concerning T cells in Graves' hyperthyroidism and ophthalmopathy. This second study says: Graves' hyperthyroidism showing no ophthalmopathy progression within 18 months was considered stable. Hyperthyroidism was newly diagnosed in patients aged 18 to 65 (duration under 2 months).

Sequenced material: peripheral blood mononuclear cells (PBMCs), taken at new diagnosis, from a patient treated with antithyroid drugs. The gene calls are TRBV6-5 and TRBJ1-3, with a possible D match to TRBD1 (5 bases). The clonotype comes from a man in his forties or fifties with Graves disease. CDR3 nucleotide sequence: TGTGCCAGCAGTTACGGAACGGCAGGGTCTGGAAACACCATATATTTT. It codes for CASSYGTAGSGNTIYF.